The T cell receptor beta chain under discussion was sequenced for a study of OX40 agonist ivuxolimab in advanced cancers. On the study more broadly: Patients' therapy was ivuxolimab, an antibody that acts as an agonist of OX40 (CD134). Ivuxolimab, which patients received intravenously every 2 weeks, was dosed at 0.01 to 10 mg/kg.

V shed 5 bases and J shed 7 bases, with 18 bases lying between them. This CDR3 comprises 14 residues. CDR1 is SGDLS and CDR2 is YYNGEE in the germline V gene. Generated by immunoSEQ multiplex PCR, the TCRdb table keeps only in-frame clones and is missing some. The sample consists of 66,000 or so clones, more than 70% of them appearing once. This receptor was identified in an adult with an advanced solid tumor such as melanoma, head and neck, liver or kidney cancer. This specimen consisted of CD4+ or CD8+ T cells sorted from blood, obtained in a trial of the OX40 agonist ivuxolimab. V and J are TRBV9 and TRBJ1-2, with D perhaps TRBD1 (6 bases). Here the CDR3 DNA reads TGTGCCAGCAGTTACACAGGGAGATGGGGTGGCTACACCTTC. Translated: CASSYTGRWGGYTF.